One sample yielded the 10 T cell receptor beta chains listed below, sequenced in a study of T cell repertoires in cytomegalovirus infection (dated by TCRdb to between 2017 and 2020). Sample treatment or condition, as interpreted from the label and publication: in vitro stimulation with specific CMV peptide epitopes to enrich CMV-specific T cells. No antigen has been identified for these receptors. These reads were obtained on an Illumina HiSeq 1500. In-frame beta chains were kept once TCRdb had trimmed the public reads at Q25 with fastp and called clones with MiXCR. Each CDR3 protein gets just one entry, which takes the most common genes and DNA from the rows behind it. This sample gives tens of thousands of distinct CDR3 sequences in total; around 20% of them show up just once. Clones ranked in the top ten supply about 68% of the sample. Source: CD8+ T cells from cultured PBMCs, taken from culture after CMV antigen stimulation. These receptors came from a human donor in good health (CMV status not recorded). Some clones in this sample may be carry-over from other donors' samples.

The J gene is TRBJ2-2, the V gene TRBV7-8; 9 nucleotides agree with TRBD2. The CDR3 totals 18 residues. V lost 3 bases, J lost 4 bases, and 12 bases stayed unmatched. Germline V gene data show CDR1 as SGHVS and CDR2 as FQNEAQ. CDR3 in DNA: TGTGCCAGCAGCTTTATAGCGGGGGATTTAAGGGGCACCGGGGAGCTGTTTTTT. Translation gives CASSFIAGDLRGTGELFF. Full variable domain (outside the CDR3, taken from reference TRBV7-8 and TRBJ2-2): GAGVSQSPRYKVAKRGQDVALRCDPISGHVSLFWYQQALGQGPEFLTYFQNEAQLDKSGLPSDRFFAERPEGSVSTLKIQRTQQEDSAVYLCASSFIAGDLRGTGELFFGEGSRLTVL.

The chain uses TRBV19 and TRBJ1-5; D is unclear. Germline V gives CDR1 LNHDA, CDR2 SQIVND (reference sequence). There are 14 residues in the CDR3. Deletions cut 10 bases from V and 3 bases from J, with 16 bases between. The CDR3, as DNA: TGTGCCACCTCTCTGACGTCATCCAATCAGCCCCAGCATTTT. Translated, it gives CATSLTSSNQPQHF.

The chain employs TRBV7-9 and TRBJ2-1; D gene uncertain. Germline V gene sequence: CDR1 SEHNR, CDR2 FQNEAQ (reference sequence). The ends were cut back, 2 bases at V and 5 bases at J, with 7 bases in the middle. The CDR3 is made up of 13 amino acids. This chain's CDR3 is CASSLRPNNEQFF. The CDR3 DNA reads TGTGCCAGCAGCTTACGGCCAAACAATGAGCAGTTCTTC.

This chain joins TRBV4-1 and TRBJ1-6; the D is unclear. The germline CDR1 and CDR2 sequences are MGHRA and YSYEKL. The CDR3 spans 15 residues. Trimming removed 0 bases from V and 9 bases from J, with 12 bases in between. CDR3 DNA: TGCGCCAGCAGCCAAGAGGTCACAGCACCTTCACCCCTCCACTTT. It encodes CASSQEVTAPSPLHF.

The gene calls are TRBV6-1 and TRBJ1-1; tentative D call: TRBD1 (5 bases). Trimming shortened V by 7 bases and J by 7 bases, and 13 bases separated the two germline ends. The CDR3 length is 12 residues. From germline, CDR1 is MNHNS and CDR2 SASEGT. CDR3 sequence (DNA): TGTGCCAGCATCCGACTGGGGGTTGAAGCTTTCTTT. It yields the protein CASIRLGVEAFF.

This clonotype was counted a few times. The gene calls are TRBV14 and TRBJ2-5; D is tentatively TRBD1 or TRBD2 (6 bases each). Trimming took off 2 bases at V and 3 bases at J, with 13 bases between the two ends. CDR3 size: 15 residues. Germline V lookup: CDR1 SGHDN, CDR2 FVKESK. The CDR3 DNA reads TGTGCCAGCAGCCAATGGAGGGGGTCGGAAGAGACCCAGTACTTC. Protein: CASSQWRGSEETQYF. The whole variable domain, remainder taken from reference TRBV14 and TRBJ2-5, is EAGVTQFPSHSVIEKGQTVTLRCDPISGHDNLYWYRRVMGKEIKFLLHFVKESKQDESGMPNNRFLAERTGGTYSTLKVQPAELEDSGVYFCASSQWRGSEETQYFGPGTRLLVL.

The table lists this clonotype with a few counts. This rearrangement joins TRBV7-8 to TRBJ2-7; the match to TRBD2 covers 15 bases. Germline trimming cut 10 bases from V and 2 bases from J; bases unmatched to any gene: 12. Germline CDR1 is SGHVS and CDR2 is FQNEAQ. This CDR3 contains 17 residues. CDR3 loop: CANPPGLAGGMTYEQYF. CDR3 in DNA: TGTGCCAACCCCCCGGGACTAGCGGGAGGAATGACCTACGAGCAGTACTTC.

The genes are TRBV20-1 and TRBJ1-4; tentatively, D is TRBD1 (5 bases). V was shortened by 3 bases and J by 5 bases, with 13 bases between the two germline ends. Germline-derived CDR1 and CDR2 are DFQATT and SNEGSKA (reference sequence). This CDR3 comprises 14 residues. DNA of the CDR3: TGCAGTGCTAGTCAGGGACTGCTAAATGAAAAACTGTTTTTT. It specifies CSASQGLLNEKLFF.

V usage is TRBV6-2 or TRBV6-3 and J usage is TRBJ2-1, with 7 bases identical to TRBD1. The V gene's germline CDR1 is MNHEY and CDR2 SVGEGT. The CDR3 loop spans 13 amino acids. J gave up 9 bases and V 5 bases, and 7 bases lay outside the gene matches. Here the CDR3 DNA reads TGTGCCAGCAGTCCAGGGGGATACGCTGAGCAGTTCTTC. Its protein is CASSPGGYAEQFF.

This clonotype was detected only a few times. The chain links TRBV10-3 to TRBJ1-5; D gene unclear. The V gene's germline CDR1 is ENHRY and CDR2 SYGVKD. The CDR3 runs 15 residues. V was trimmed by 2 bases and J by 3 bases, leaving 11 bases between them. This CDR3 is CAISEDKGANQPQHF. The DNA for the CDR3 is TGTGCCATCAGTGAGGATAAGGGTGCCAATCAGCCCCAGCATTTT.